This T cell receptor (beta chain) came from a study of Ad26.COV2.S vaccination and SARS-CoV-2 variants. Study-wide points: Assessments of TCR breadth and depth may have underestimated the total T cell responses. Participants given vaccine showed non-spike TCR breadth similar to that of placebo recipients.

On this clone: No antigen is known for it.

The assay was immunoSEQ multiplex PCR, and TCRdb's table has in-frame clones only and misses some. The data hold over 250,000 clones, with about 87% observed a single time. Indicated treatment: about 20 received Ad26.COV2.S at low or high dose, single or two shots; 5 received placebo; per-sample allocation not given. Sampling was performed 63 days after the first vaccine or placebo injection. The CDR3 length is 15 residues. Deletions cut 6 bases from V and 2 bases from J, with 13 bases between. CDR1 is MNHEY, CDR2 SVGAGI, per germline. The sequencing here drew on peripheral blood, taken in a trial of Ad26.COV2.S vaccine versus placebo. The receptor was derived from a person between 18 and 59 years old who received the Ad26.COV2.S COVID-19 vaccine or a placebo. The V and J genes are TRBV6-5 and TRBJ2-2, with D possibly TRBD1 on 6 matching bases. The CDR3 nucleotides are TGTGCCAGCAGCAAAGACAGGCCAAACACCGGGGAGCTGTTTTTT. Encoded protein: CASSKDRPNTGELFF.